This is a list of T cell receptor beta chains from one sample in a study of blood T cell repertoires in COVID-19. Profiled with immunoSEQ multiplex PCR; TCRdb holds only in-frame clones, not every one. Of around 380,000 clones listed, 70% to 85% were seen once; the top ten hold about 1%. The sequenced material came from peripheral blood. These receptors were collected from a human donor with acute or convalescent COVID-19. The donor label of this sample is uncertain. Both conserved end residues are part of each CDR3. The order of the fields is CDR3 length, D gene, J gene, V gene, clone size, CDR3 protein, CDR3 DNA. D genes are given only for firm matches. Rows give clone size only sometimes, using once, few, many, or a class for an expanded clone.

cdr3_length: 17
d_call: TRBD2
j_call: TRBJ2-1
v_call: TRBV24-1
clone_size: once
cdr3_aa: CATSGSRTSGVYNEQFF
cdr3_nt: TGTGCCACCAGTGGTAGTCGGACTAGCGGGGTTTACAATGAGCAGTTCTTC

cdr3_length: 13
d_call: NA
j_call: TRBJ1-5
v_call: TRBV6-1
clone_size: NA
cdr3_aa: CASSEQNNQPQHF
cdr3_nt: TGTGCCAGCAGTGAACAGAACAATCAGCCCCAGCATTTT

cdr3_length: 15
d_call: TRBD2
j_call: TRBJ2-3
v_call: TRBV6-5
clone_size: once
cdr3_aa: CASAGGTSYPDTQYF
cdr3_nt: TGTGCCAGCGCTGGTGGGACTAGTTACCCAGATACGCAGTATTTT

cdr3_length: 14
d_call: NA
j_call: TRBJ1-4
v_call: TRBV30
clone_size: NA
cdr3_aa: CAWSGQPRHEKLFF
cdr3_nt: TGTGCCTGGAGCGGACAACCCAGGCATGAAAAACTGTTTTTT

cdr3_length: 13
d_call: NA
j_call: TRBJ1-2
v_call: TRBV19
clone_size: NA
cdr3_aa: CASLGGHNYGYTF
cdr3_nt: TGTGCCAGTCTTGGCGGCCATAACTATGGCTACACCTTC

cdr3_length: 12
d_call: NA
j_call: TRBJ1-5
v_call: TRBV6-1
clone_size: NA
cdr3_aa: CASSERGEPQHF
cdr3_nt: TGTGCCAGCAGTGAACGCGGGGAGCCCCAGCATTTT

cdr3_length: 16
d_call: TRBD1
j_call: TRBJ1-2
v_call: TRBV19
clone_size: NA
cdr3_aa: CASSIPRAGGLYGYTF
cdr3_nt: TGTGCCAGTAGTATCCCGCGGGCAGGGGGACTCTATGGCTACACCTTC

cdr3_length: 15
d_call: TRBD1
j_call: TRBJ2-1
v_call: TRBV5-8
clone_size: many
cdr3_aa: CASSLDRGTYNEQFF
cdr3_nt: TGTGCCAGCAGCTTGGACAGGGGGACCTACAATGAGCAGTTCTTC

cdr3_length: 16
d_call: TRBD1
j_call: TRBJ2-7
v_call: TRBV5-4
clone_size: NA
cdr3_aa: CASSLPPGTGGLEQYF
cdr3_nt: TGTGCCAGCAGCTTGCCGCCCGGGACAGGGGGTCTCGAGCAGTACTTC

cdr3_length: 17
d_call: NA
j_call: TRBJ1-4
v_call: TRBV4-1
clone_size: NA
cdr3_aa: CASSPAGRGPTNEKLFF
cdr3_nt: TGCGCCAGCAGCCCCGCCGGCAGGGGACCAACTAATGAAAAACTGTTTTTT